The source of this TCR beta chain is a study of OX40 agonist ivuxolimab in advanced cancers. Assay used: immunoSEQ multiplex PCR; TCRdb lists only in-frame clones, some missing. The sample holds tens of thousands of clones, about 89% seen once. CDR1 is SGHRS and CDR2 is YFSETQ in the germline V gene. There are 16 residues in the CDR3. V shed 3 bases and J 4 bases; nucleotides not matched to a gene: 9. Sequenced material: CD4+ or CD8+ T cells sorted from blood, taken in a trial of the OX40 agonist ivuxolimab. This chain links TRBV5-1 with TRBJ2-1, with 8 bases lining up with TRBD1. This TCR was recovered from an adult with an advanced solid tumor such as melanoma, head and neck, liver or kidney cancer. CDR3 protein: CASSSQGVEGYNEQFF. The CDR3 nucleotides are TGCGCCAGCAGCTCACAGGGGGTAGAAGGGTACAATGAGCAGTTCTTC.